Sequencing of this TCR beta chain was carried out in a study of blood T cell repertoires in COVID-19. Study-wide background: In each case, the material was cDNA or gDNA derived from T cells, B-cell-depleted T cells, or PBMCs.

J lost 3 bases, V lost 2 bases, and 7 bases had no gene match. This CDR3 contains 16 residues. Germline V CDR1 and CDR2: WNHNN, SYGVQD (reference sequence). In the authors' workflow: For nucleated cells, counts were estimated from reference gene primer amplification. Clones were sequenced by immunoSEQ multiplex PCR, and TCRdb holds only the in-frame ones, with some missing. Clone size and the V and J calls come from that table; the DNA yielded D and trimming. This sample yields tens of thousands of clones, of which approximately 88% are seen a single time; 22% belongs to the top ten. This sequence was found in an elderly man with active or convalescent COVID-19. Sample: peripheral blood. The chain recombines TRBV10-1 with TRBJ2-3; 8 nucleotides agree with TRBD2. CDR3 bases: TGCGCCAGCAGTGAGGAAGTAGCGGGATTGACAGATACGCAGTATTTT. Encoded protein: CASSEEVAGLTDTQYF.